This is a list of T cell receptor beta chains from one sample in a study of blood T cell repertoires in COVID-19. Clones were sequenced by immunoSEQ multiplex PCR, and TCRdb holds only the in-frame ones, with some missing. Of 95,000 to 150,000 clones listed, nearly 90% are singletons. The specimen sequenced was peripheral blood. The receptors were sampled from a woman older than 75 with acute or convalescent COVID-19. Both conserved end residues are trimmed from each CDR3. The order of the fields is J gene, V gene, CDR3 protein.

J gene: TRBJ1-5; V gene: TRBV19; CDR3 protein: ASSTTGGAWSQPQH
J gene: TRBJ2-1; V gene: TRBV27; CDR3 protein: ASSLDTGGRNEQF
J gene: TRBJ2-1; V gene: TRBV10-3; CDR3 protein: ANGRDKNEQF
J gene: TRBJ2-1; V gene: TRBV4-2; CDR3 protein: ASSLGASGGFYNEQF
J gene: TRBJ1-5; V gene: TRBV19; CDR3 protein: ASSWAGGEAKPQH
J gene: TRBJ2-2; V gene: TRBV4-2; CDR3 protein: ASSQDPSGRTGELF
J gene: TRBJ1-1; V gene: TRBV7-7; CDR3 protein: ASSLSMNTEAF
J gene: TRBJ2-5; V gene: TRBV5-1; CDR3 protein: ASSLALNSMYQETQY
J gene: TRBJ1-1; V gene: TRBV10-3; CDR3 protein: AIQQGDTEAF
J gene: TRBJ2-1; V gene: TRBV6-6; CDR3 protein: ASSPGTSGSNEQF
J gene: TRBJ1-1; V gene: TRBV24-1; CDR3 protein: AAPSAGGRNTEAF
J gene: TRBJ1-5; V gene: TRBV5-5; CDR3 protein: ASSLHQGIISNQPQH
J gene: TRBJ1-4; V gene: TRBV7-2; CDR3 protein: ASSLAETGGEKLF
J gene: TRBJ1-5; V gene: TRBV11-3; CDR3 protein: ASSLGRGGGNNQPQH
J gene: TRBJ1-4; V gene: TRBV7-9; CDR3 protein: ASSLGAGTGGEKLF
J gene: TRBJ2-7; V gene: TRBV29-1; CDR3 protein: SVSDRDSSPYEQY
J gene: TRBJ2-7; V gene: TRBV6-2/TRBV6-3; CDR3 protein: ASSKGQRGYEQY
J gene: TRBJ2-7; V gene: TRBV5-1; CDR3 protein: ASTTGTGGTEQY
J gene: TRBJ1-3; V gene: TRBV10-2; CDR3 protein: ASSEPSGNSGNTIY
J gene: TRBJ1-4; V gene: TRBV7-9; CDR3 protein: ASSLDGLREKLF
J gene: TRBJ1-1; V gene: TRBV3-1/TRBV3-2; CDR3 protein: ASSLQGGNTEAF
J gene: TRBJ1-2; V gene: TRBV7-9; CDR3 protein: ASSPVRVGYGYT
J gene: TRBJ2-2; V gene: TRBV19; CDR3 protein: ASSIDRVTGELF
J gene: TRBJ1-1; V gene: TRBV2; CDR3 protein: ASSAQDRNTEAF
J gene: TRBJ1-2; V gene: TRBV24-1; CDR3 protein: ATSDPGTENGYT
J gene: TRBJ2-5; V gene: TRBV5-4; CDR3 protein: ASSVDRQETQY
J gene: TRBJ1-6; V gene: TRBV18; CDR3 protein: ASSPRRQGAQNSPLH
J gene: TRBJ2-2; V gene: TRBV5-1; CDR3 protein: ASSPGGVTGELF
J gene: TRBJ2-5; V gene: TRBV9; CDR3 protein: ASSVAPTVKETQY
J gene: TRBJ1-1; V gene: TRBV3-1/TRBV3-2; CDR3 protein: ASRGTGGGTEAF
J gene: TRBJ2-1; V gene: TRBV10-3; CDR3 protein: AISESRASGSSYNEQF
J gene: TRBJ1-2; V gene: TRBV12-3/TRBV12-4; CDR3 protein: ASSSVQRGYT
J gene: TRBJ1-1; V gene: TRBV19; CDR3 protein: ASSTKSNTEAF
J gene: TRBJ1-2; V gene: TRBV6-5; CDR3 protein: ASIGLVLVSGYT
J gene: TRBJ1-1; V gene: TRBV19; CDR3 protein: ASQGIAEAF
J gene: TRBJ2-2; V gene: TRBV5-1; CDR3 protein: ASSGGLDTGELF
J gene: TRBJ1-1; V gene: TRBV6-1; CDR3 protein: ASSDRVNTEAF
J gene: TRBJ2-3; V gene: TRBV5-1; CDR3 protein: ASSLGGQSTDTQY
J gene: TRBJ2-1; V gene: TRBV18; CDR3 protein: ASSRDRGRNEQF
J gene: TRBJ2-2; V gene: TRBV5-4; CDR3 protein: ASSLGTSGRVNTGELF
J gene: TRBJ1-3; V gene: TRBV2; CDR3 protein: ASSTDRGRPIY
J gene: TRBJ2-2; V gene: TRBV27; CDR3 protein: ASSFGSGTTGELF
J gene: TRBJ1-1; V gene: TRBV9; CDR3 protein: ASSPPSSAGRPMNTEAF
J gene: TRBJ2-1; V gene: TRBV28; CDR3 protein: ASSSFYNEQF
J gene: TRBJ2-2; V gene: TRBV4-1; CDR3 protein: ASSQDGGRTNTGELF
J gene: TRBJ2-4; V gene: TRBV2; CDR3 protein: ASSWTSGKNIQY
J gene: TRBJ2-7; V gene: TRBV5-1; CDR3 protein: ASSERPRDRGDYEQY
J gene: TRBJ2-2; V gene: TRBV6-6; CDR3 protein: ASRGRTGRGELF
J gene: TRBJ2-7; V gene: TRBV28; CDR3 protein: ASSVQSGEQY